Below are 26 T cell receptor beta chains sequenced from a single sample in a study of cytomegalovirus exposure and HLA in healthy donors. The primer mix had 60 Vbeta and 13 Jbeta primers. Repertoires were generated with immunoSEQ multiplex PCR, while TCRdb's copy carries only in-frame clones and drops some. This sample carries some 98,000 clones, under 85% of them seen once, and the ten largest clones take under 4%. The specimen sequenced was PBMCs. The receptor set was obtained from a female donor in good health and CMV-seropositive.

The J gene is TRBJ1-3, the V gene TRBV14; D gene unclear. The V gene lost 0 bases and the J gene lost 4 bases, with 10 bases spanning the gap. The CDR3 extends over 15 amino acids. Germline lookup yields CDR1 SGHDN and CDR2 FVKESK. The CDR3, as DNA: TGTGCCAGCAGCCAAGAGAGAGGGTACGGAAACACCATATATTTT. The encoded protein is CASSQERGYGNTIYF.

The chain has TRBV23-1 and TRBJ2-7, with D possibly being TRBD2 (6 bases). TRBV23-1 is sorted into the ORF group, with uncertain function. V lost 2 bases and J lost 1, with 21 bases in between. This CDR3 contains 18 residues. The CDR3 loop is CASSQGYRRGNFSYEQYF. In DNA, the CDR3 is TGCGCCAGCAGTCAAGGTTACCGGCGGGGTAATTTTTCCTACGAGCAGTACTTC.

This clone was counted a few times. The rearrangement uses TRBV19 and TRBJ2-2, with 8 bases matching TRBD2. Germline-derived CDR1 and CDR2 are LNHDA and SQIVND (reference sequence). The CDR3 extends over 16 amino acids. Trimming took 2 bases from V and 6 from J; bases not matched to a gene: 8. The CDR3 is CASSIRSGTTSGELFF. In DNA, the CDR3 is TGTGCCAGTAGTATACGTAGCGGGACGACCTCCGGGGAGCTGTTTTTT. Full variable domain (remainder filled in from reference TRBV19 and TRBJ2-2): DGGITQSPKYLFRKEGQNVTLSCEQNLNHDAMYWYRQDPGQGLRLIYYSQIVNDFQKGDIAEGYSVSREKKESFPLTVTSAQKNPTAFYLCASSIRSGTTSGELFFGEGSRLTVL.

The rearrangement joins TRBV7-8 to TRBJ2-7; D might be TRBD1 or TRBD2, each matching 7 bases. CDR3 length: 17 amino acids. Looked up from germline, CDR1 is SGHVS and CDR2 is FQNEAQ. Trimming left V 5 bases short and J 4 bases short, with 24 bases between. CDR3 sequence reads: CASSVGRGPWGSYEQYF. CDR3 nucleotides: TGTGCCAGCAGCGTAGGGAGGGGGCCGTGGGGCTCATACGAGCAGTACTTC.

J is TRBJ2-1 and V is TRBV19, with 10 bases aligning to TRBD1. The V and J ends lost 0 bases and 9 bases, in that order; junction bases with no gene match: 8. There are 16 residues in the CDR3. CDR1 and CDR2 from the germline V gene are LNHDA and SQIVND (reference sequence). CDR3 sequence reads: CASSIDNAGQGSEQFF. CDR3 nucleotides: TGTGCCAGTAGTATAGATAACGCGGGACAGGGGTCTGAGCAGTTCTTC.

DNA of the CDR3: TGTGCCAGCAGCCCGGGACAGAACTATGGCTACACCTTC. Translated, it gives CASSPGQNYGYTF. The V and J genes are TRBV5-8 and TRBJ1-2, with 7 bases matching TRBD1. This CDR3 is built from 13 residues. Unmatched junction bases numbered 2, after V lost 4 bases and J lost 2 bases. Germline loops: CDR1 SGHTS, CDR2 YDEGEE.

J is TRBJ2-3 and V is TRBV10-1, with 9 nucleotides matching TRBD2. This CDR3 has 17 residues. Per the germline V gene, CDR1 is WNHNN and CDR2 is SYGVQD (reference sequence). The V and J ends lost 6 bases and 0 bases, in that order; junction bases with no gene match: 10. The CDR3 region has the DNA TGCGCCAGCAGCGGTCGCGGGGGGGCCAAAAGCACAGATACGCAGTATTTT. This gives the protein CASSGRGGAKSTDTQYF.

The chain combines TRBV7-6 with TRBJ1-5; 8 bases map to TRBD1. Germline V CDR1 and CDR2: SGHVS, FNYEAQ. The CDR3 sequence is 13 residues long. J lost 5 bases, V lost 5 bases, and 2 bases had no gene match. The CDR3 reads CASSLDRDQPQHF. DNA for the CDR3: TGTGCCAGCAGCCTGGACAGGGATCAGCCCCAGCATTTT.

This clone was seen a few times. This chain joins TRBV7-2 and TRBJ2-3; 9 bases are a match to TRBD2. J gave up 4 bases and V 0 bases, and 2 bases lay outside the gene matches. Looked up from germline, CDR1 is SGHTA and CDR2 is FQGNSA. The CDR3 has 15 residues. The CDR3 here is CASSLAGLAADTQYF. The CDR3 DNA reads TGTGCCAGCAGCTTAGCGGGACTAGCTGCAGATACGCAGTATTTT.

The J gene is TRBJ1-3, the V gene TRBV7-2, with D possibly matching TRBD1 (6 bases). Per the germline V gene, CDR1 is SGHTA and CDR2 is FQGNSA. Trimming removed 1 base from V and 3 bases from J, with 13 bases in between. The CDR3 totals 16 residues. The CDR3 nucleotides are TGTGCCAGCAGCTTAGAATTGGGGGCGAATGGAAACACCATATATTTT. As protein: CASSLELGANGNTIYF.

The CDR3 spells CASSQGTHCSGANVLTF. CDR3 in DNA: TGCGCCAGCAGTCAGGGCACTCACTGCTCTGGGGCCAACGTCCTGACTTTC. The V call is TRBV23-1, the J call TRBJ2-6; D is ambiguous. TRBV23-1 is an ORF; its function is uncertain. This CDR3 is 17 amino acids long. Trimming stripped 3 bases from V and 0 bases from J, with 12 bases between.

The V and J genes are TRBV10-2 and TRBJ2-3, with D possibly TRBD2 on 6 matching bases. CDR1 is WSHSY, CDR2 SAAADI, per germline. Trimming shortened V by 6 bases and J by 1 base, and 14 bases separated the two germline ends. The CDR3 runs 15 residues. As DNA, the CDR3 is TGCGCCAGCAGCCAGTCTAGCGTCGGCACAGATACGCAGTATTTT. Its protein product is CASSQSSVGTDTQYF.

This clone showed up just once. This chain joins TRBV19 and TRBJ2-1; TRBD2 is a possible D gene (5 bases). Germline values: CDR1 LNHDA, CDR2 SQIVND (reference sequence). CDR3 length equals 15 residues. Trimming left V 2 bases short and J 6 bases short, with 14 bases between. CDR3 loop: CASSINPGISNEQFF. The DNA of the CDR3 is TGTGCCAGTAGTATAAATCCGGGAATAAGCAATGAGCAGTTCTTC.

This chain links TRBV6-1 with TRBJ1-1; D gene ambiguous. This CDR3 is built from 12 residues. Germline V gene sequence: CDR1 MNHNS, CDR2 SASEGT. V lost 8 bases to trimming and J lost 7 bases, with 14 bases between them. The CDR3 sequence: CASGDVRDEAFF. Here the CDR3 DNA reads TGTGCCAGCGGCGACGTACGGGATGAAGCTTTCTTT.

The chain carries TRBV5-4 and TRBJ1-2; tentatively, D is TRBD1 (5 bases). The V gene's germline CDR1 is SGHNT and CDR2 YYREEE (reference sequence). This CDR3 has 13 residues. Trimming pared 6 bases from V and 4 bases from J, leaving 13 bases between. The DNA of the CDR3 is TGTGCCAGCACCTCTGGGGGGATCTATGGCTACACCTTC. Encoded protein: CASTSGGIYGYTF.

The chain is built from TRBV6-5 and TRBJ2-5; 10 nucleotides match TRBD2. The ends lost 6 bases at V and 11 bases at J; junction bases unmatched: 12. The CDR3 extends over 14 amino acids. Per the germline V gene, CDR1 is MNHEY and CDR2 is SVGAGI. CDR3 region: CASSPTSGPGAQYF. The DNA of the CDR3 is TGTGCCAGCAGCCCGACTAGCGGGCCCGGGGCGCAGTACTTC.

In DNA form, the CDR3 reads TGCGCCAGCAGCCCAGACACCAACCCATGGTACTTC. This gives the protein CASSPDTNPWYF. This rearrangement joins TRBV5-1 to TRBJ2-7, with unresolved D. The V end was cut by 4 bases, the J end by 12 bases, with 17 bases between. The CDR3 contains 12 residues. The germline V gene has CDR1 SGHRS and CDR2 YFSETQ.

The chain couples TRBV25-1 to TRBJ2-7; 9 positions agree with TRBD1. This CDR3 has 14 residues. V trimming: 3 bases; J trimming: 2 bases; junction bases outside the gene matches: 2. Germline lookup yields CDR1 MGHDK and CDR2 SYGVNS. CDR3 in DNA: TGTGCCAGCAGTGAGGGACAGGGTCCCTACGAGCAGTACTTC. It codes for CASSEGQGPYEQYF.

The chain joins TRBV7-2 to TRBJ2-5; 15 nucleotides agree with TRBD2. The CDR3 is 19 residues long. The germline gives CDR1 SGHTA, CDR2 FQGNSA. The junction had 10 bases not matched to a gene; V was cut back by 1 base and J by 4 bases. The CDR3 sequence: CASSLVGGLAGGRVETQYF. Here the CDR3 DNA reads TGTGCCAGCAGCTTAGTTGGGGGACTAGCGGGGGGTAGGGTAGAGACCCAGTACTTC.

V is TRBV2 and J is TRBJ2-1, with 11 bases lining up with TRBD2. This CDR3 region has 20 residues. The V gene end was trimmed by 3 bases and the J gene end by 1 base; junction bases not matched to a gene: 14. From germline, CDR1 is SNHLY and CDR2 FYNNEI. The CDR3 loop is CASSDEAGLAGPRSYNEQFF. CDR3 coding DNA: TGTGCCAGCAGTGATGAGGCCGGACTAGCGGGCCCCAGGTCCTACAATGAGCAGTTCTTC.

The rearrangement joins TRBV5-1 to TRBJ1-4, with 11 positions matching TRBD1. After removal of 0 bases from V and 10 bases from J, the junction contained 2 bases not matched to a gene. Germline loops: CDR1 SGHRS, CDR2 YFSETQ. The CDR3 has 14 residues. CDR3 bases: TGCGCCAGCAGCTTGGGGACAGGGGGCTTAAAACTGTTTTTT. Its translation is CASSLGTGGLKLFF.

The chain couples TRBV6-5 to TRBJ2-7; TRBD2 agrees at 14 bases. The CDR3 is 16 amino acids. Trimming at V came to 4 bases and at J to 4 bases, leaving 6 bases not matched to a gene. Germline CDR1 is MNHEY and CDR2 is SVGAGI. The CDR3 loop is CASSSWGTSGSYEQYF. The CDR3 coding sequence is TGTGCCAGCAGTTCTTGGGGGACTAGCGGGAGTTACGAGCAGTACTTC.

The chain employs TRBV6-5 and TRBJ2-2; D call uncertain. This CDR3 is 14 amino acids long. Per germline, CDR1 MNHEY and CDR2 SVGAGI. V lost 0 bases, J lost 5 bases, and 7 bases lay in between. The CDR3 is CASSYSQKTGELFF. The CDR3 nucleotides are TGTGCCAGCAGTTACTCCCAGAAGACCGGGGAGCTGTTTTTT.

The chain joins TRBV25-1 to TRBJ2-7, with D possibly matching TRBD1 (6 bases). Trimming removed 3 bases at V and 2 bases at J, with 14 bases between. Germline values: CDR1 MGHDK, CDR2 SYGVNS. This CDR3 has 15 residues. CDR3 bases: TGTGCCAGCAGTGATATGATTGGACAGCCCTACGAGCAGTACTTC. This gives the protein CASSDMIGQPYEQYF.

The V gene is TRBV6-5, the J gene TRBJ2-3; D gene ambiguous. This CDR3 comprises 13 residues. Germline values: CDR1 MNHEY, CDR2 SVGAGI. V shed 3 bases and J shed 6 bases, with 10 bases lying between them. The CDR3: CASSYITGDTQYF. The CDR3 DNA follows: TGTGCCAGCAGTTATATAACCGGGGATACGCAGTATTTT.

The chain uses TRBV6-1 and TRBJ2-1; 12 bases are a match to TRBD2. Germline CDR1 reads MNHNS; CDR2 reads SASEGT. V lost 8 bases, J lost 0 bases, and 8 bases stayed unmatched. This CDR3 has 17 residues. For the CDR3, the DNA is TGTGCCAGCTGTGCCCCTAGCGGGGGGGCCTCCTACAATGAGCAGTTCTTC. Translated, it gives CASCAPSGGASYNEQFF.